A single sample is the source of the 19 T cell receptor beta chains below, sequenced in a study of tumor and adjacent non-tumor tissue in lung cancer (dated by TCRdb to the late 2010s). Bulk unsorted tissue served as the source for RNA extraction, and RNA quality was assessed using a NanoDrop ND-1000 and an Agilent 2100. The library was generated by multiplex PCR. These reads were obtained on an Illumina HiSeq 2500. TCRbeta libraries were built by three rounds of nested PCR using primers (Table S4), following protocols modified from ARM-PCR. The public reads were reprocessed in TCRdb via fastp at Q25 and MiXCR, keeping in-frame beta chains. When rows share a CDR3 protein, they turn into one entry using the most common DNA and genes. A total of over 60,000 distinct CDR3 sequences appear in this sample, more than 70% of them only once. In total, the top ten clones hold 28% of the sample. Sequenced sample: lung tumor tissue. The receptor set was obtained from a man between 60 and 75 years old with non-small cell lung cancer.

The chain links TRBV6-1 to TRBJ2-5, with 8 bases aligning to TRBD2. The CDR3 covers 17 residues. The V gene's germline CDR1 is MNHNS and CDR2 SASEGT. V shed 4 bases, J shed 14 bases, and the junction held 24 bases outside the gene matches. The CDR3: CASSGIGAGAFLENQYF. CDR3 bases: TGTGCCAGCAGTGGAATAGGAGCGGGAGCTTTTTTAGAGAACCAATACTTC.

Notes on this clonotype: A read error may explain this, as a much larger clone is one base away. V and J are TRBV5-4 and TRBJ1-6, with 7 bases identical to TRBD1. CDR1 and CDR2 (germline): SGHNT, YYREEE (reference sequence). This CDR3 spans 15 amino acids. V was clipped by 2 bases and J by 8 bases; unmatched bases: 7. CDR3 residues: CASSLIGGVYSPLHF. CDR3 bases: TGTGCCAGCAGCTTAATAGGGGGCGTATATTCACCCCTCCACTTT. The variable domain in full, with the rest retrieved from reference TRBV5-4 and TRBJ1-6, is ETGVTQSPTHLIKTRGQQVTLRCSSQSGHNTVSWYQQALGQGPQFIFQYYREEENGRGNFPPRFSGLQFPNYSSELNVNALELDDSALYLCASSLIGGVYSPLHFGNGTRLTVT.

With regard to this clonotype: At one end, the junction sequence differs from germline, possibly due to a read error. The CDR3 sequence: CASSFGTGFAWNIIYF. DNA of the CDR3: TGTGCCAGCAGCTTCGGGACAGGGTTCGCCTGGAACATCATATATTTT. The chain recombines TRBV11-1 with TRBJ1-3; 9 nucleotides line up with TRBD1. Germline CDR1 reads SGHAT; CDR2 reads FQDESV (reference sequence). The CDR3 is made up of 16 amino acids. Complete variable domain (other parts from reference TRBV11-1 and TRBJ1-3): EAEVAQSPRYKITEKSQAVAFWCDPISGHATLYWYRQILGQGPELLVQFQDESVVDDSQLPKDRFSAERLKGVDSTLKIQPAELGDSAMYLCASSFGTGFAWNIIYFGEGSWLTVV.

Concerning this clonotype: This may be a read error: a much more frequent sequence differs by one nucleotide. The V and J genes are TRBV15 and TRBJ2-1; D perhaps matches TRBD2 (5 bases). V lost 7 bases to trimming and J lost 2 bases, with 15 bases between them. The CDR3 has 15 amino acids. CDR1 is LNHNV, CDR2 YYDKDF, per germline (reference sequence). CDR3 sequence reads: CATNTRTATYNEQFF. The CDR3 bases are TGTGCCACCAACACCCGGACTGCGACCTACAATGAGCAGTTCTTC.

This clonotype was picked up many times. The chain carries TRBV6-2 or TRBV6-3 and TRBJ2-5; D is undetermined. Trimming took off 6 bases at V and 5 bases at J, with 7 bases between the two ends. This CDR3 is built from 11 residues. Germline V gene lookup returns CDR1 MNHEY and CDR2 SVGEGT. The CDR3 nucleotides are TGTGCCAGCAGCCCAAGGGAGACCCAGTACTTC. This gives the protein CASSPRETQYF.

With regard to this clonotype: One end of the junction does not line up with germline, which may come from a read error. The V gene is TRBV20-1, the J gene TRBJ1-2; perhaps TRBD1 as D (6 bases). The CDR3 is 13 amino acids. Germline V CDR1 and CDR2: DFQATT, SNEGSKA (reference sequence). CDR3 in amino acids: CSAKTGRNYGCTF. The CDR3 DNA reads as TGCAGTGCTAAAACAGGGAGGAACTATGGCTGCACCTTC.

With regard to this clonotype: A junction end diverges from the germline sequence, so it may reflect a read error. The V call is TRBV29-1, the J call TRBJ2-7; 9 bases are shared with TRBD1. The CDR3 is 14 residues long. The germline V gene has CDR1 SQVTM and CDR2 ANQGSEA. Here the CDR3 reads CSVRAGTGRNERHF. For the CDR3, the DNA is TGCAGCGTCAGAGCCGGGACAGGGCGCAACGAGCGGCACTTC.

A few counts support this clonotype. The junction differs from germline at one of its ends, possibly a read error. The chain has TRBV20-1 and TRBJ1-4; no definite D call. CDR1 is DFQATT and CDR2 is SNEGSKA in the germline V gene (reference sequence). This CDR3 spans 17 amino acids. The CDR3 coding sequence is TGCAGTGCTTCCTCCCCCTCAGGAGGCGGTGGTAATAAAAAACTGTTTTTT. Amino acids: CSASSPSGGGGNKKLFF.

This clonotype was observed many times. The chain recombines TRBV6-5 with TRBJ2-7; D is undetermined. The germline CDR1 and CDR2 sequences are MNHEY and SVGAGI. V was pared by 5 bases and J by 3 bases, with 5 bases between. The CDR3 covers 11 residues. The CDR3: CASSPHYEQYF. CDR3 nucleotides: TGTGCCAGCAGTCCGCACTACGAGCAGTACTTC.

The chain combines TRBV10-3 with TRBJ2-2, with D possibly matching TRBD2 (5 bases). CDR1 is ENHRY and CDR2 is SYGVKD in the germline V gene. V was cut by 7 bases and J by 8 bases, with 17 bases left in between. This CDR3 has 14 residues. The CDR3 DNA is TGTGCCATCAACACCGGGATTGGAATAGGGGAGCTGTTTTTT. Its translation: CAINTGIGIGELFF.

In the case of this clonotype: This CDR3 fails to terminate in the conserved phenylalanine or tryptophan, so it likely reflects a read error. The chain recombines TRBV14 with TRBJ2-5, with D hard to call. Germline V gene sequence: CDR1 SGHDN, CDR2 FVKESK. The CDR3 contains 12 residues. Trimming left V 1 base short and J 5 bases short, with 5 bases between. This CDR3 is CASSQGWETQYL. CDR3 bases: TGTGCCAGCAGCCAAGGCTGGGAGACCCAGTACCTC.

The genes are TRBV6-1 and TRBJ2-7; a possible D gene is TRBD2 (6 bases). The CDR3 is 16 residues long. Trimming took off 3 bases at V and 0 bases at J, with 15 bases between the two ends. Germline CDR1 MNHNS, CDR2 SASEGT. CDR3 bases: TGTGCCAGCAGTGAGGCGGGAACCGAAAACTCCTACGAGCAGTACTTC. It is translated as CASSEAGTENSYEQYF.

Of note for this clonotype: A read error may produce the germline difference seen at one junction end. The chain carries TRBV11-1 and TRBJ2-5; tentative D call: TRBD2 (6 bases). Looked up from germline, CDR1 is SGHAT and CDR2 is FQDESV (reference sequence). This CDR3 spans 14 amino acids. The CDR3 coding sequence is TGCGCCAGCAGCCTCAGGACTACTAAAGAGACCCAGTACTTC. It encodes CASSLRTTKETQYF.

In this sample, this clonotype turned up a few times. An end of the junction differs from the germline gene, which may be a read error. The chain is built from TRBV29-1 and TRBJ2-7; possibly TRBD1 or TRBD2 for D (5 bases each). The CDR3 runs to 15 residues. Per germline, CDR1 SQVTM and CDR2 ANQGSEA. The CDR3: CSVEDRERGSHEQYF. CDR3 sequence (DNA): TGCAGCGTTGAAGATCGGGAAAGGGGCTCACACGAGCAGTATTTC.

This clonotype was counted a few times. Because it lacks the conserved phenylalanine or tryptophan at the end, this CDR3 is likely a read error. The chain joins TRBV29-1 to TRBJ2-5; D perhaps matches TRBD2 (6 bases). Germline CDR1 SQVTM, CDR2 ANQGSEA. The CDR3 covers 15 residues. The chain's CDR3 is CSVDGHLASQETQYL. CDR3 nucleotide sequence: TGTAGCGTTGATGGGCATCTAGCGAGTCAAGAGACCCAGTACTTA.

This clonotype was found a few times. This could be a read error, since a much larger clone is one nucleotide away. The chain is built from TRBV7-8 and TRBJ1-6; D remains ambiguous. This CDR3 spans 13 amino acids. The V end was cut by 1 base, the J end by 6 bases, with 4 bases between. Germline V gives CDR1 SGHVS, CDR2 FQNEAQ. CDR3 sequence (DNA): TGTGCCAGCAGCTTAGACTGTAATTCACCCCTCCACTTT. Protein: CASSLDCNSPLHF.

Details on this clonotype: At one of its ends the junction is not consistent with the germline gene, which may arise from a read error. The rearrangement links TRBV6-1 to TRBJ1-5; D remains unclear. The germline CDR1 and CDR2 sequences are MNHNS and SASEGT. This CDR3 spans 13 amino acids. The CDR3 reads CASSVELNQLQHF. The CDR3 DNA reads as TGTGCCAGCAGTGTAGAGCTGAATCAGCTCCAGCATTTT.

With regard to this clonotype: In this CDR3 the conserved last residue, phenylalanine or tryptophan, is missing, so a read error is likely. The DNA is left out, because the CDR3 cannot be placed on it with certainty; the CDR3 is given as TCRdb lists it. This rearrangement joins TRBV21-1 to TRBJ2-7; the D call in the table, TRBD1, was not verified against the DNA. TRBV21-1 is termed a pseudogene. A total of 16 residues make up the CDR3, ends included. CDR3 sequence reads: CTRSKALGQRSYEQYL.

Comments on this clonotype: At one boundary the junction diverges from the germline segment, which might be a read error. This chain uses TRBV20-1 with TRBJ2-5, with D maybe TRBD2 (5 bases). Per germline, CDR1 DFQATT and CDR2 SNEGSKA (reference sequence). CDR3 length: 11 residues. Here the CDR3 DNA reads TGCTGTGCTAGCCCCCAAGAGACACAGTACTTC. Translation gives CCASPQETQYF.